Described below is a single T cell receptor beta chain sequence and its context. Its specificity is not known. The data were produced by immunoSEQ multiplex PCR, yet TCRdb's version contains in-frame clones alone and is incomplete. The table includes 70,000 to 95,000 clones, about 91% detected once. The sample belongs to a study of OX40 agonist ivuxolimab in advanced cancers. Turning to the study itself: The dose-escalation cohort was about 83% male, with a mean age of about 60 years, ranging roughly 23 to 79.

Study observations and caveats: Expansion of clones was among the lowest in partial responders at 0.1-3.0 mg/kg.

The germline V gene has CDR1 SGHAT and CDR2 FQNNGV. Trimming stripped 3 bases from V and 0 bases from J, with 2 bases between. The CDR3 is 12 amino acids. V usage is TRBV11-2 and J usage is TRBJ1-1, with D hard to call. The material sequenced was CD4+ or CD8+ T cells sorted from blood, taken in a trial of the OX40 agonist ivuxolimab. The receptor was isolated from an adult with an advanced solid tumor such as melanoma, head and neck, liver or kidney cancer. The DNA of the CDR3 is TGTGCCAGCAGCTTCATGAACACTGAAGCTTTCTTT. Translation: CASSFMNTEAFF.